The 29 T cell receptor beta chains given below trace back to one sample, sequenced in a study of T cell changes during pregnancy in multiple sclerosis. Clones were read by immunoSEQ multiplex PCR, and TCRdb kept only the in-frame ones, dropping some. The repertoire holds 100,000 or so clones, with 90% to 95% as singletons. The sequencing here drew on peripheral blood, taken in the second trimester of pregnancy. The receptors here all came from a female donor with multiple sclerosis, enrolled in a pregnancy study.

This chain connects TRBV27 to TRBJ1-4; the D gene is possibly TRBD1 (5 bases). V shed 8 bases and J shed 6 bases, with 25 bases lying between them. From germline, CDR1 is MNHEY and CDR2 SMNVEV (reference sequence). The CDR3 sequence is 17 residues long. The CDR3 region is CASRPLGGRIEDEKLFF. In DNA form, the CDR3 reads TGTGCCAGCCGACCTTTGGGGGGACGGATAGAGGATGAAAAACTGTTTTTT.

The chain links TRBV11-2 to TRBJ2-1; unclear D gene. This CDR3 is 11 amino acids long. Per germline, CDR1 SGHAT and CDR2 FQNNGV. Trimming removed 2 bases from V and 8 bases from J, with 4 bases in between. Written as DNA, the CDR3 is TGTGCCAGCAGCTTACGCGATGAGCAGTTCTTC. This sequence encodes CASSLRDEQFF.

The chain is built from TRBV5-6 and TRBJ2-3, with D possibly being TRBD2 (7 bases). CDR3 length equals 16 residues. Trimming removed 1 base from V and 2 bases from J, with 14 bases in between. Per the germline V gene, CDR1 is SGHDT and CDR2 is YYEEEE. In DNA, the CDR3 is TGTGCCAGCAGCTTGCAGGGGACTACATACACAGATACGCAGTATTTT. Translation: CASSLQGTTYTDTQYF.

The CDR3 DNA sequence: TGTGCCAGTTCCTTGGGGGACAGACCCTACTACGAGCAGTACTTC. Protein: CASSLGDRPYYEQYF. This sequence joins TRBV19 and TRBJ2-7, with 7 bases aligning to TRBD1. After removal of 8 bases from V and 3 bases from J, the junction contained 13 bases not matched to a gene. Germline V gives CDR1 LNHDA, CDR2 SQIVND (reference sequence). The length of the CDR3 is 15 residues.

The CDR3 loop is CASSLVRGRGRYGYTF. CDR3 DNA: TGTGCCAGCAGTTTGGTACGGGGGAGGGGACGCTATGGCTACACCTTC. The chain has TRBV28 and TRBJ1-2; D may be TRBD1 (5 bases). The germline V gene encodes CDR1 MDHEN and CDR2 SYDVKM. The CDR3 has 16 residues. V was clipped by 3 bases and J by 4 bases, with 18 bases between them.

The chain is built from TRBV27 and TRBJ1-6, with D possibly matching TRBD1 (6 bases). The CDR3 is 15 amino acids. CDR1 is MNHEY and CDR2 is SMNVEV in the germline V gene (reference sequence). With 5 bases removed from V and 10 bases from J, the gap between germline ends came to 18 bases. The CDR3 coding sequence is TGTGCCAGCAGTCTCAATCCACAGGGCTACTCACCCCTCCACTTT. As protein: CASSLNPQGYSPLHF.

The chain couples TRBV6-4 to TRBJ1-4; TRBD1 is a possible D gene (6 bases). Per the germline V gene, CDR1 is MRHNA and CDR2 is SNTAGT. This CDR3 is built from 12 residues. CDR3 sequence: CPGDQGNEKLFF. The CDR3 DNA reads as TGTCCCGGGGATCAGGGGAATGAAAAACTGTTTTTT.

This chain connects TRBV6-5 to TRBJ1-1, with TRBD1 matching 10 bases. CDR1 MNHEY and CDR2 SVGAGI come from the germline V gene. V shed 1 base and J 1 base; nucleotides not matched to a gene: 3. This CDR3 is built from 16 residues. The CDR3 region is CASSYWTGGKNTEAFF. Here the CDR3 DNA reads TGTGCCAGCAGTTACTGGACAGGGGGAAAGAACACTGAAGCTTTCTTT.

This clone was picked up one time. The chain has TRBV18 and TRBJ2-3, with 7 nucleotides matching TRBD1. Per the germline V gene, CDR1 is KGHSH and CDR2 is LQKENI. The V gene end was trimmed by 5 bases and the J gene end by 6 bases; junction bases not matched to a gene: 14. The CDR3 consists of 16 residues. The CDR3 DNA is TGTGCCAGCTCAGCTGGACAGGTTCGATCGGGGGATACGCAGTATTTT. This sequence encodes CASSAGQVRSGDTQYF.

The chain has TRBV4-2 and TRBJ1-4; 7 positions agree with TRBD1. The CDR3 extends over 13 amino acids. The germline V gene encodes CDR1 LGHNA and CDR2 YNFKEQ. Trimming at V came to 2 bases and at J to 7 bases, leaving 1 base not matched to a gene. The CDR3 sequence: CASSQNRGEKLFF. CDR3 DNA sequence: TGTGCCAGCAGCCAAAACAGGGGTGAAAAACTGTTTTTT.

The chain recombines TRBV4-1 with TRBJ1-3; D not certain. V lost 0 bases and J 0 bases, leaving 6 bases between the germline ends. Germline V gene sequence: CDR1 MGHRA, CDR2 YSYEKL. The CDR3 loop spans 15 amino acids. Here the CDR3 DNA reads TGCGCCAGCAGCCAAGATCCCAGCTCTGGAAACACCATATATTTT. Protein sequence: CASSQDPSSGNTIYF.

The CDR3, as DNA: TGTGCCAGCAGCTTGAATTCCGGAGCTTACAATGAGCAGTTCTTC. Its protein product is CASSLNSGAYNEQFF. The chain carries TRBV7-2 and TRBJ2-1, with D uncertain. The CDR3 totals 15 residues. V lost 3 bases to trimming and J lost 4 bases, with 13 bases between them. Per germline, CDR1 SGHTA and CDR2 FQGNSA.

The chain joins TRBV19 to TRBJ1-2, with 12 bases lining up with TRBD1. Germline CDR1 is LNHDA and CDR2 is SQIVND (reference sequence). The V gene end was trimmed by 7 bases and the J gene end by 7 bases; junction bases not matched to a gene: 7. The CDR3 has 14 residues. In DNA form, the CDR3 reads TGTGCCAGTAAAAGGGACAGGGGGCGAGGTGGCTACACCTTC. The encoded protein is CASKRDRGRGGYTF.

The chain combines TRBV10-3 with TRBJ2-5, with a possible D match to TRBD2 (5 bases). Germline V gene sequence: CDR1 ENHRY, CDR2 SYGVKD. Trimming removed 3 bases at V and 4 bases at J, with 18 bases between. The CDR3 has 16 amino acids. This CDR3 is CAISEGNGAAGETQYF. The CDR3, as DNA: TGTGCCATCAGTGAAGGGAATGGAGCGGCTGGAGAGACCCAGTACTTC.

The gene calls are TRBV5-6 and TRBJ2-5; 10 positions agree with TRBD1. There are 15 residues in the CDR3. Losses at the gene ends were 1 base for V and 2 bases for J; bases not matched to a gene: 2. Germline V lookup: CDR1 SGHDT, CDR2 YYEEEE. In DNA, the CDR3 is TGTGCCAGCAGCTTGTCGGGACAGGGGCAAGAGACCCAGTACTTC. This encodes CASSLSGQGQETQYF.

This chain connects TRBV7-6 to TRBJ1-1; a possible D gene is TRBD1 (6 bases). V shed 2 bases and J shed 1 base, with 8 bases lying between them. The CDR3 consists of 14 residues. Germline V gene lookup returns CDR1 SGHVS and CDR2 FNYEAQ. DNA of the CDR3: TGTGCCAGCAGCTTAACCAGGGGGAACACTGAAGCTTTCTTT. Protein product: CASSLTRGNTEAFF.

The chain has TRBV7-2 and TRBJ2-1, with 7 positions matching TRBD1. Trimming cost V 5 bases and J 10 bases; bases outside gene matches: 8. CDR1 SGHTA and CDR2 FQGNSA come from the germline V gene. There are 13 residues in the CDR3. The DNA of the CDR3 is TGTGCCAGCAGCCTAGGGACAGCGAGGGAGCAGTTCTTC. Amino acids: CASSLGTAREQFF.

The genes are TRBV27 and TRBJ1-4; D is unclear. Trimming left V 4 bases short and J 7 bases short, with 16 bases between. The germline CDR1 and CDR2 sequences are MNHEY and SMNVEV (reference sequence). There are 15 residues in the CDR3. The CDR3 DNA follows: TGTGCCAGCAGTTCCCGTGGAGGGTTAATTGAAAAACTGTTTTTT. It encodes CASSSRGGLIEKLFF.

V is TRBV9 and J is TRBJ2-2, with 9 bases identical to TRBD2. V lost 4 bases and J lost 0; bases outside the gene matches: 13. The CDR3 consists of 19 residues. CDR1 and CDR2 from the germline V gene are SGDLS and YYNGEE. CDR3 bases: TGTGCCAGCAGCTCACCCCGGACTAGCGAAGAAACGAACACCGGGGAGCTGTTTTTT. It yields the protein CASSSPRTSEETNTGELFF.

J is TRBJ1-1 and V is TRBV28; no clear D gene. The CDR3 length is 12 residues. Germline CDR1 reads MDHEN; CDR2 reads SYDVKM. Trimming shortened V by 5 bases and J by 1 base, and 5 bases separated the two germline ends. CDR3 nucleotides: TGTGCCAGCAGTAAAGCGAACACTGAAGCTTTCTTT. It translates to CASSKANTEAFF. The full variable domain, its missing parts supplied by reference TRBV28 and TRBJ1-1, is DVKVTQSSRYLVKRTGEKVFLECVQDMDHENMFWYRQDPGLGLRLIYFSYDVKMKEKGDIPEGYSVSREKKERFSLILESASTNQTSMYLCASSKANTEAFFGQGTRLTVV.

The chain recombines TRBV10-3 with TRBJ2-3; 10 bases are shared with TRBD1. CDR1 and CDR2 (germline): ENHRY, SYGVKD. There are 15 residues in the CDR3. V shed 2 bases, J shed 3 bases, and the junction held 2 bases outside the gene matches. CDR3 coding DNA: TGTGCCATCAGTGAGGACAGGGGGCCGACAGATACGCAGTATTTT. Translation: CAISEDRGPTDTQYF.

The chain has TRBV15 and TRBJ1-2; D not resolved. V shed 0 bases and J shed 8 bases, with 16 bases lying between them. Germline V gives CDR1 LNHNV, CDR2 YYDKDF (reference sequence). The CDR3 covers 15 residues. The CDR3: CATSREFRTPDGYTF. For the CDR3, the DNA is TGTGCCACCAGCAGAGAGTTCCGGACTCCGGACGGCTACACCTTC.

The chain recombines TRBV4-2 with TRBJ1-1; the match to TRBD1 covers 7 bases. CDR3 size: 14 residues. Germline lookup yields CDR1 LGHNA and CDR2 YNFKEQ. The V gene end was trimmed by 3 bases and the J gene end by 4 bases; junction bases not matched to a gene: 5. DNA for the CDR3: TGTGCCAGCAGCCACCTGACAGGGCCCACTGAAGCTTTCTTT. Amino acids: CASSHLTGPTEAFF.

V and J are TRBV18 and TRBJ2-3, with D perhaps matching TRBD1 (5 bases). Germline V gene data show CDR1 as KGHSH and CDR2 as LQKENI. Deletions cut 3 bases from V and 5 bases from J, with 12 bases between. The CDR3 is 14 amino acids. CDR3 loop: CASSPLGRIDTQYF. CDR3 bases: TGTGCCAGCTCACCTCTGGGGCGGATAGATACGCAGTATTTT.

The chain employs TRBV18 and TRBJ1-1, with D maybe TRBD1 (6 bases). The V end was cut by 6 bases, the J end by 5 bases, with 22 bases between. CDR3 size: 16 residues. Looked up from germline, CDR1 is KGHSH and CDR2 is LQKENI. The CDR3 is CASSSPVTGYYTEAFF. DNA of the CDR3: TGTGCCAGCTCGTCACCGGTAACAGGGTATTATACTGAAGCTTTCTTT.

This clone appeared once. CDR3 nucleotides: TGTGCCAGCAAACGGACAGGGGCCCAAGCTTTCTTT. Amino acids: CASKRTGAQAFF. The chain joins TRBV2 to TRBJ1-1; 9 bases align to TRBD1. CDR3 length: 12 amino acids. The junction had 6 bases not matched to a gene; V was cut back by 7 bases and J by 9 bases. Per germline, CDR1 SNHLY and CDR2 FYNNEI.

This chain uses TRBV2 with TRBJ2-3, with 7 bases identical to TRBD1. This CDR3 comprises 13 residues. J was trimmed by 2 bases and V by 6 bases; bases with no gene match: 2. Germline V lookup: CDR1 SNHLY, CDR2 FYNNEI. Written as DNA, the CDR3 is TGTGCCAGCAGAGGGGGCCCCACAGATACGCAGTATTTT. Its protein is CASRGGPTDTQYF. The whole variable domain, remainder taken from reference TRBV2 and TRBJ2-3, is EPEVTQTPSHQVTQMGQEVILRCVPISNHLYFYWYRQILGQKVEFLVSFYNNEISEKSEIFDDQFSVERPDGSNFTLKIRSTKLEDSAMYFCASRGGPTDTQYFGPGTRLTVL.

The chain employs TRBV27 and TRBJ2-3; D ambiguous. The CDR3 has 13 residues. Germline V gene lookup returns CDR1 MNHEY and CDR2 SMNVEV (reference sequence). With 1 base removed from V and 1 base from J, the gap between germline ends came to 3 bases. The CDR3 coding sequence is TGTGCCAGCAGTTTATTAGGCACAGATACGCAGTATTTT. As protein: CASSLLGTDTQYF.

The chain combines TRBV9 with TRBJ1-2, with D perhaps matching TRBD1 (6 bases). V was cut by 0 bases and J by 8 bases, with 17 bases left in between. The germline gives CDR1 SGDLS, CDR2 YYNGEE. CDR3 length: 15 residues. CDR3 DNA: TGTGCCAGCAGCGTAGCCGGGACACCCCTGCACGGCTACACCTTC. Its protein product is CASSVAGTPLHGYTF.